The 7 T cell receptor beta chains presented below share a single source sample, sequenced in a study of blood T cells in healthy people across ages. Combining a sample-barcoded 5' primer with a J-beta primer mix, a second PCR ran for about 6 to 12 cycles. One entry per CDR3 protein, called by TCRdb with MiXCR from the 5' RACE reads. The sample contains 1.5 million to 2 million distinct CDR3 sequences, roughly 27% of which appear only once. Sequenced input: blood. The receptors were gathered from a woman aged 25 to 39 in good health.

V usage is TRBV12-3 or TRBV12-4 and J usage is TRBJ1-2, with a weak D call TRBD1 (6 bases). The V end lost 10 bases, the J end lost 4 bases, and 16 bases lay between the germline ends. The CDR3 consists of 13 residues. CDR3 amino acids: CAIPLQGGYGYTF. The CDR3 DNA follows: TGTGCCATCCCATTACAGGGAGGCTATGGCTACACCTTC.

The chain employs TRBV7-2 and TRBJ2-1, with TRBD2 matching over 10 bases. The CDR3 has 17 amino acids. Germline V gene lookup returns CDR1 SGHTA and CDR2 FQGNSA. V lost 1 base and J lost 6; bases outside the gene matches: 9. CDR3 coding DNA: TGTGCCAGCAGCTTAGAAATTCTAGCGGGAGTTAGCAATGAGCAGTTCTTC. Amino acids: CASSLEILAGVSNEQFF. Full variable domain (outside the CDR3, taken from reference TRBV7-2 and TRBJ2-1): GAGVSQSPSNKVTEKGKDVELRCDPISGHTALYWYRQSLGQGLEFLIYFQGNSAPDKSGLPSDRFSAERTGGSVSTLTIQRTQQEDSAVYLCASSLEILAGVSNEQFFGPGTRLTVL.

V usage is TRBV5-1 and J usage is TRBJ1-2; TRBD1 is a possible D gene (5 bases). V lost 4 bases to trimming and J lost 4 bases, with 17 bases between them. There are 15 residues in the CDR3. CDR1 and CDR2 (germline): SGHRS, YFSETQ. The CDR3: CASSPQASPSYGYTF. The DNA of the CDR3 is TGCGCCAGCAGCCCACAGGCGAGCCCCTCCTATGGCTACACCTTC.

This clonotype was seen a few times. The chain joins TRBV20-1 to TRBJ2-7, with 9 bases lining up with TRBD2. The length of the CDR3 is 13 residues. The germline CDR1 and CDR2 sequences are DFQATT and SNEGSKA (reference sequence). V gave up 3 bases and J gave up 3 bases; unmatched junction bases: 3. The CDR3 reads CSARTSGLYEQYF. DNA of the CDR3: TGCAGTGCTAGGACTAGCGGCCTCTACGAGCAGTACTTC.

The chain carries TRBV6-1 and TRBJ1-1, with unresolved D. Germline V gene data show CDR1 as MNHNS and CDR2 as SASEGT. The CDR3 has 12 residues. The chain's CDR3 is CGAGFEPTEAFF. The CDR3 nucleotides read TGTGGGGCAGGATTCGAACCCACTGAAGCTTTCTTT.

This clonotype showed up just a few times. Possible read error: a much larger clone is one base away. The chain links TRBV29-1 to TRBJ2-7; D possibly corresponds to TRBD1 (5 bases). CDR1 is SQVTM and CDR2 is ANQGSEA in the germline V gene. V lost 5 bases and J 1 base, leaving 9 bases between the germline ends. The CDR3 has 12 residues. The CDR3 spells CSVQTASYEQYF. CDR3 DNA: TGCAGCGTTCAGACAGCGTCCTACGAGCAGTACTTC.

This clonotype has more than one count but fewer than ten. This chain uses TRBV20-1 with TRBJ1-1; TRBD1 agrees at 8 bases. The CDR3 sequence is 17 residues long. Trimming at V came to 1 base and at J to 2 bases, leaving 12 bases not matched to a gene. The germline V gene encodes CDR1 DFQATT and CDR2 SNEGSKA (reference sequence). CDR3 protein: CSARVLPGGLGNTEAFF. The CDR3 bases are TGCAGTGCTAGAGTCCTGCCAGGGGGCCTAGGAAACACTGAAGCTTTCTTT.